This note documents a single T cell receptor (beta chain) sequence. Antigen unknown. The data were taken from a study of T cell repertoires in cytomegalovirus infection. Background on the study: Recently identified HLA-C-restricted CMV epitopes were among the peptides used. It was the public TCR beta signatures that indicated both CMV infection and matching HLA type.

The V end was cut by 10 bases, the J end by 7 bases, with 26 bases between. There are 15 residues in the CDR3. From germline, CDR1 is MNHEY and CDR2 SMNVEV (reference sequence). TCRdb redid the calling of the reads with MiXCR, one entry per CDR3 protein. Here the sample spans approximately 990,000 distinct CDR3 sequences, about a third being singletons. This TCR derives from a human donor in good health (CMV status not recorded). Some clones in this sample may be carry-over from other donors' samples. The material was cultured CD8+ T cells from PBMCs, obtained from culture after CMV antigen stimulation. J is TRBJ2-7 and V is TRBV27; TRBD1 is a possible D gene (6 bases). CDR3 DNA sequence: TGTGCCACCCAACCGGGGCCAGGGGCGACTGGGGAGCAGTACTTC. Its translation is CATQPGPGATGEQYF.